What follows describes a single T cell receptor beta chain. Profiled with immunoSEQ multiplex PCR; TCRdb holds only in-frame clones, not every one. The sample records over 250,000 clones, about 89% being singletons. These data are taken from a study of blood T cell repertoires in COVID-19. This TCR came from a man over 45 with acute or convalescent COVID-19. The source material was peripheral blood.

The CDR3 region has the DNA TGTGCCAGCACGAGGGACTCCTACAATGAGCAGTTCTTC. Residues: CASTRDSYNEQFF. The rearrangement links TRBV2 to TRBJ2-1, with D possibly being TRBD2 (5 bases). Germline assignment: CDR1 SNHLY and CDR2 FYNNEI. The CDR3 has 13 amino acids. Trimming removed 7 bases at V and 0 bases at J, with 7 bases between.